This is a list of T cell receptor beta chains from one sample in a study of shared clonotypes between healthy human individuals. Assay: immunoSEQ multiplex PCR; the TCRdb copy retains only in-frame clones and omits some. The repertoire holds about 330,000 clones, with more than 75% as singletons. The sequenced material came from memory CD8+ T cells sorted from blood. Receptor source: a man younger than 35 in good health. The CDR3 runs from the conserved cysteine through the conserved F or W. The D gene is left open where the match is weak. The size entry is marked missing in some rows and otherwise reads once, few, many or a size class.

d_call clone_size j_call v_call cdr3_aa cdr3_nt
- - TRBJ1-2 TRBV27 CASSLAGQTYGYTF TGTGCCAGCAGTCTAGCCGGACAGACCTATGGCTACACCTTC
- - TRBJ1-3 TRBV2 CASSVVPGSGNTIYF TGTGCCAGCAGTGTTGTTCCAGGCTCTGGAAACACCATATATTTT
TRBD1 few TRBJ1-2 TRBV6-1 CASSGGDSIFQYGYTF TGTGCCAGCAGTGGGGGGGACAGCATCTTCCAGTATGGCTACACCTTC
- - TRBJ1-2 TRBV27 CASSPDIAGVVSGYTF TGTGCCAGCAGTCCTGATATTGCTGGGGTTGTGAGTGGCTACACCTTC
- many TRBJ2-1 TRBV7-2 CASSLGPGAEQFF TGTGCCAGCAGCCTCGGGCCGGGGGCTGAGCAGTTCTTC
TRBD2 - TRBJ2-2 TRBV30 CAWRFFGGSLGFGELFF TGTGCCTGGAGATTTTTCGGGGGGTCCCTGGGATTCGGGGAGCTGTTTTTT
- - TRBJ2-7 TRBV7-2 CASSFVERGLSYEQYF TGTGCCAGCAGCTTCGTCGAGAGGGGGTTATCCTACGAGCAGTACTTC
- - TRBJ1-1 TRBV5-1 CASSLLAGMNTEAFF TGCGCCAGCAGCTTGCTGGCGGGAATGAACACTGAAGCTTTCTTT
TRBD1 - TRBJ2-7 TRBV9 CASSTGTGGAGQYF TGTGCCAGCAGCACGGGGACAGGCGGAGCCGGGCAGTACTTC
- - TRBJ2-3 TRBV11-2 CASSRGPGVVSSTDTQYF TGTGCCAGCAGCAGAGGTCCAGGGGTTGTCTCTAGCACAGATACGCAGTATTTT
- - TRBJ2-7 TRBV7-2 CASSLFGRDYEQYF TGTGCCAGCAGCTTATTCGGTCGGGACTACGAGCAGTACTTC
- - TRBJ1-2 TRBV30 CAWSPTQYGYTF TGTGCCTGGAGTCCAACGCAGTATGGCTACACCTTC
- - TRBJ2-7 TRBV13 CASSFSGEEQYF TGTGCCAGCAGCTTCTCAGGGGAAGAGCAGTACTTC
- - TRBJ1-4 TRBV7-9 CASSPHDRGFNEKLFF TGTGCCAGCAGCCCCCATGATAGGGGGTTTAATGAAAAACTGTTTTTT
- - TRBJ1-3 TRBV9 CASSRSTAASSGNTIYF TGTGCCAGCAGCCGATCGACGGCCGCTTCCTCTGGAAACACCATATATTTT
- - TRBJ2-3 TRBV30 CAWLNGGTDTQYF TGTGCCTGGTTGAACGGCGGCACAGATACGCAGTATTTT
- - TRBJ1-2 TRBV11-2 CASSSTGSNYGYTF TGTGCCAGCAGCTCCACGGGGTCTAACTATGGCTACACCTTC
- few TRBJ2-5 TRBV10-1 CASSDLGETQYF TGCGCCAGCAGTGACTTAGGAGAGACCCAGTACTTC
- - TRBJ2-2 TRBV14 CASSQVDEGGTGELFF TGTGCCAGCAGCCAAGTAGACGAGGGGGGCACCGGGGAGCTGTTTTTT
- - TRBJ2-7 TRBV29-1 CSGFGGSYEQYF TGCAGCGGCTTCGGTGGTTCCTACGAGCAGTACTTC
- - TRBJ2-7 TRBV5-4 CASSLEGHLSSYEQYF TGTGCCAGCAGCTTGGAGGGACACCTGAGCTCCTACGAGCAGTACTTC
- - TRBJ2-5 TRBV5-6 CASSGPLETQYF TGTGCCAGCAGCGGACCCTTGGAGACCCAGTACTTC
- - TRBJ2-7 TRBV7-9 CASSSPVVREQYF TGTGCCAGCAGCTCCCCTGTGGTGAGGGAGCAGTACTTC
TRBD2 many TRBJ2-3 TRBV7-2 CASSMRLAGLSTDTQYF TGTGCCAGCAGCATGAGACTAGCGGGACTGAGCACAGATACGCAGTATTTT
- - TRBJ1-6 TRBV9 CASSVDGGESLHF TGTGCCAGCAGCGTAGACGGGGGGGAGTCCCTCCACTTT
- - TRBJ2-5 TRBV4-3 CASSLAEGEGGTQYF TGCGCCAGCAGCCTAGCGGAGGGAGAGGGTGGGACCCAGTACTTC
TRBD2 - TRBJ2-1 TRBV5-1 CASSSPLGLAGGSSYNEQFF TGCGCCAGCAGCTCCCCCCTGGGACTAGCGGGTGGGAGCTCCTACAATGAGCAGTTCTTC
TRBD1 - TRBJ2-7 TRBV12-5 CASGFNLGQGHYEQYF TGTGCTAGTGGTTTTAACCTGGGACAGGGGCACTACGAGCAGTACTTC
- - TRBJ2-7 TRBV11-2 CASSLFSTGGPSYEQYF TGTGCCAGCAGCTTATTCTCCACTGGCGGACCCTCCTACGAGCAGTACTTC
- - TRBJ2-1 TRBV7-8 CASSFLVRYNEQFF TGTGCCAGCAGCTTTCTTGTCCGGTACAATGAGCAGTTCTTC
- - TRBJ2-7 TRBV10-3 CAISESGGAARDEQYF TGTGCCATCAGTGAGTCTGGGGGGGCCGCTAGGGACGAGCAGTACTTC
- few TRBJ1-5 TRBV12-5 CASGLEERQPQHF TGTGCTAGTGGTTTGGAAGAGCGACAGCCCCAGCATTTT
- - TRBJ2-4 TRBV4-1 CASSSTGGGSGSAKNIQYF TGCGCCAGCAGTTCTACAGGGGGAGGCAGCGGGAGTGCCAAAAACATTCAGTACTTC
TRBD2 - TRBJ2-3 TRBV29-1 CSVEGGLVNDTQYF TGCAGCGTAGAGGGAGGACTAGTGAATGATACGCAGTATTTT
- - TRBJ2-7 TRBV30 CAWSVNSFYEQYF TGTGCCTGGAGTGTAAACAGTTTCTACGAGCAGTACTTC
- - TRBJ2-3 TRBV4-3 CASSQGGGYTQYF TGCGCCAGCAGCCAAGGAGGGGGTTATACGCAGTATTTT
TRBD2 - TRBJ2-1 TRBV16 CASSQFTPSGSPNEQFF TGTGCCAGCAGCCAATTTACCCCTAGCGGGAGTCCCAATGAGCAGTTCTTC
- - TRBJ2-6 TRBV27 CASSNTGSSGANVLTF TGTGCCAGCAGTAACACAGGGTCCTCTGGGGCCAACGTCCTGACTTTC
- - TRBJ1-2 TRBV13 CASSQGLGNYGYTF TGTGCCAGCAGCCAGGGCTTAGGGAACTATGGCTACACCTTC
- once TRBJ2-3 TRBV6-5 CASSHLYGTDTQYF TGTGCCAGCAGTCACCTTTACGGCACAGATACGCAGTATTTT
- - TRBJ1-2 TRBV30 CAWSVAGNYGYTF TGTGCCTGGAGTGTCGCGGGTAACTATGGCTACACCTTC
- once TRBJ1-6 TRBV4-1 CASSQDGNARSSPLHF TGCGCCAGCAGCCAAGATGGGAACGCTCGAAGTTCACCCCTCCACTTT
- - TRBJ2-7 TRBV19 CASSIDLHGPSYEQYF TGTGCCAGTAGTATAGATTTGCACGGACCCTCCTACGAGCAGTACTTC
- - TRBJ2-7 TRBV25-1 CASSDNRGEQYF TGTGCCAGCAGTGATAATAGAGGCGAGCAGTACTTC
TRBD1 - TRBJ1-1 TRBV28 CASSLYQGAITEAFF TGTGCCAGCAGTTTATATCAGGGGGCGATCACTGAAGCTTTCTTT
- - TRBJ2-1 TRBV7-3 CASSLAPGAYEQFF TGTGCCAGCAGCTTGGCCCCCGGGGCCTATGAGCAGTTCTTC
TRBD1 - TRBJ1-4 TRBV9 CASSEGRRGQEKLFF TGTGCCAGCAGCGAGGGGAGAAGGGGGCAGGAAAAACTGTTTTTT
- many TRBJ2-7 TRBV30 CAWGTSFEQYF TGTGCCTGGGGGACCTCATTCGAGCAGTACTTC
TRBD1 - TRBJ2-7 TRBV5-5 CASSTGTGATRSYEQYF TGTGCCAGCAGCACCGGGACAGGGGCAACTAGGTCCTACGAGCAGTACTTC
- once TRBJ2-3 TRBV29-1 CSVPIFQGGPTFTDTQYF TGCAGCGTCCCTATCTTCCAGGGGGGGCCGACTTTCACAGATACGCAGTATTTT
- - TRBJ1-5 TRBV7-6 CASSREGNQPQHF TGTGCCAGCAGCCGCGAGGGCAATCAGCCCCAGCATTTT
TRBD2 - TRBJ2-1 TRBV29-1 CSVGGSGRIYNEQFF TGCAGCGTCGGCGGATCCGGGAGGATTTACAATGAGCAGTTCTTC
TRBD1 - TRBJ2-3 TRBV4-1 CASSPRQGKYTDTQYF TGCGCCAGCAGCCCCCGACAGGGGAAATACACAGATACGCAGTATTTT